The sequence of this T cell receptor (beta chain) was determined in a study of OX40 agonist ivuxolimab in advanced cancers. Study summary: An anti-OX40 (CD134) antibody with agonistic activity, ivuxolimab, was administered to patients. General study findings and limits: Partly responding patients at 0.1-3.0 mg/kg showed some of the smallest clonal expansion.

Germline V gene sequence: CDR1 SGDLS, CDR2 YYNGEE. There are 14 residues in the CDR3. V was clipped by 4 bases and J by 6 bases, with 14 bases between them. As concerns this clone: Its matching antigen is unknown.

The repertoire was sequenced with immunoSEQ multiplex PCR; TCRdb's copy has only in-frame clones and lacks some. The sample has roughly 20,000 clones, roughly four fifths seen once. The sequence came from an adult with an advanced solid tumor such as melanoma, head and neck, liver or kidney cancer. The genes are TRBV9 and TRBJ1-3, with a possible D match to TRBD1 (6 bases). This sample comprised CD4+ or CD8+ T cells sorted from blood, obtained in a trial of the OX40 agonist ivuxolimab. The chain's CDR3 is CASSSRQALNTIYF. In DNA form, the CDR3 reads TGTGCCAGCAGCTCGAGACAGGCCTTAAACACCATATATTTT.